This TCR beta chain came from a study of breast tumors, draining lymph nodes, adjacent tissues. Notes on the study in general: The data were judged consistent with most tumor T cells coming from lymph node and expanding in tumor. Data only fit, rather than demonstrated, lymph node origin of most tumor T cells. Luminal-like breast cancer showed significantly higher tumor–nontumor repertoire similarity than basal-like. Tumor TCR diversity was below lymph nodes but above nontumor tissue.

Axillary draining lymph nodes of breast cancer patients supplied the node samples. With respect to this clonotype: Antigen: not known. This may be a read error: a much more frequent sequence differs by one nucleotide.

One entry per CDR3 protein, called by TCRdb with MiXCR from the multiplex PCR reads. The sample gives approximately 180,000 distinct CDR3 sequences, around 35% of which show up once; roughly 3.8% is in the top ten. The CDR3 covers 17 residues. Looked up from germline, CDR1 is MDHEN and CDR2 is SYDVKM. Sequencing was done on a sample of axillary lymph node tissue. The receptor's source is a female donor with breast cancer. Some clones in this sample may be carry-over from other donors' samples. This rearrangement joins TRBV28 to TRBJ2-5, with TRBD2 identical over 15 bases. The CDR3 coding sequence is TGTGCCGGCAGTTTTCGGGGACTAGCGGGAGGAAGGGAGACCCAGTACTTC. This gives the protein CAGSFRGLAGGRETQYF.